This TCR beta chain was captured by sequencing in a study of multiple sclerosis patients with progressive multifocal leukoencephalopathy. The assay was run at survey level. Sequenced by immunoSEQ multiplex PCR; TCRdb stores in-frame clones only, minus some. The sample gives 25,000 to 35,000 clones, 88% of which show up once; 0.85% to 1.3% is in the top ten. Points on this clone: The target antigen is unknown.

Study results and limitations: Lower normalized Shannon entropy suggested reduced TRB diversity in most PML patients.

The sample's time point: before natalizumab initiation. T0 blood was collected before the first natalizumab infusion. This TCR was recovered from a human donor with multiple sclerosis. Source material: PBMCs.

CDR3 DNA: TGTGCCAGCAGCTTGAGGACAGGGGAGACCCAGTACTTC. It yields the protein CASSLRTGETQYF. This chain links TRBV5-6 with TRBJ2-5; 8 nucleotides agree with TRBD1. The germline V gene encodes CDR1 SGHDT and CDR2 YYEEEE. With 1 base clipped from V and 5 bases from J, the junction kept 1 base outside the gene matches. The CDR3 has 13 residues.